These 28 T cell receptor beta chains were sequenced from one sample in a study of T cell repertoires in cytomegalovirus infection. No antigen is known for these receptors. Using its own MiXCR run on the reads, TCRdb lists one record per CDR3 protein. The data hold about 220,000 distinct CDR3 sequences, with 38% observed a single time. Sequences were derived from CD8+ T cells from cultured PBMCs, sampled from culture after CMV antigen stimulation. The receptor set was obtained from a human donor in good health (CMV status not recorded). Some clones in this sample may be carry-over from other donors' samples.

In this sample, this clonotype turned up a few times. The CDR3 sequence: CASSYGTRSDEQFF. CDR3 nucleotides: TGTGCCAGCAGTTACGGGACTCGAAGCGATGAGCAGTTCTTC. The V gene is TRBV28, the J gene TRBJ2-1; possibly TRBD2 for D (6 bases). The CDR3 is made up of 14 amino acids. Germline-derived CDR1 and CDR2 are MDHEN and SYDVKM. The germline V and J ends were trimmed by 4 bases and 8 bases, with 15 bases remaining between them.

The chain links TRBV6-6 to TRBJ1-1; the D gene is possibly TRBD1 (6 bases). This CDR3 contains 13 residues. V lost 6 bases and J lost 6, with 14 bases in between. CDR1 is MNHNY, CDR2 SVGAGI, per germline (reference sequence). The CDR3: CASRLQGFPEAFF. The CDR3 nucleotides read TGTGCCAGCAGATTACAGGGATTCCCTGAAGCTTTCTTT.

The chain links TRBV7-9 to TRBJ2-3; perhaps TRBD1 as D (6 bases). The CDR3 totals 15 residues. Germline assignment: CDR1 SEHNR and CDR2 FQNEAQ (reference sequence). V dropped 1 base and J dropped 1 base, with 9 bases sitting between them. DNA of the CDR3: TGTGCCAGCAGCTTAGAGGGGGAAGGCACAGATACGCAGTATTTT. Amino acid sequence: CASSLEGEGTDTQYF.

This clonotype has just a few counts. This chain joins TRBV5-4 and TRBJ2-7; D uncertain. The V end was cut by 4 bases, the J end by 0 bases, with 20 bases between. The germline V gene encodes CDR1 SGHNT and CDR2 YYREEE (reference sequence). The CDR3 consists of 17 residues. CDR3 DNA sequence: TGTGCCAGCAGCCATCTAACAGACGCCAGAAACTCCTACGAGCAGTACTTC. This translates into CASSHLTDARNSYEQYF. Based on the CDR3 plus reference TRBV5-4 and TRBJ2-7, the full variable domain is ETGVTQSPTHLIKTRGQQVTLRCSSQSGHNTVSWYQQALGQGPQFIFQYYREEENGRGNFPPRFSGLQFPNYSSELNVNALELDDSALYLCASSHLTDARNSYEQYFGPGTRLTVT.

This clonotype was detected only a few times. The genes are TRBV28 and TRBJ2-1; 8 positions agree with TRBD2. The CDR3 consists of 17 residues. Germline V lookup: CDR1 MDHEN, CDR2 SYDVKM. The ends lost 5 bases at V and 2 bases at J; junction bases unmatched: 11. CDR3 DNA sequence: TGTGCCAGCAGTCCTGACGGGGGTAGCGGGGCCTACAATGAGCAGTTCTTC. Its protein product is CASSPDGGSGAYNEQFF.

The V and J genes are TRBV2 and TRBJ2-7, with D tentatively TRBD1 or TRBD2 (5 bases each). V was pared by 1 base and J by 0 bases, with 10 bases between. The germline V gene encodes CDR1 SNHLY and CDR2 FYNNEI. CDR3 size: 15 residues. CDR3 DNA: TGTGCCAGCAGTGAAGGGGACCGGAGCTCCTACGAGCAGTACTTC. It yields the protein CASSEGDRSSYEQYF.

The chain is built from TRBV19 and TRBJ2-1, with D possibly being TRBD2 (6 bases). This CDR3 spans 12 amino acids. CDR1 and CDR2 from the germline V gene are LNHDA and SQIVND (reference sequence). Trimming pared 5 bases from V and 10 bases from J, leaving 12 bases between. In nucleotides, the CDR3 is TGTGCCAGTAGTGCGCTAGCGAGGGAGCAGTTCTTC. This translates into CASSALAREQFF. The whole variable domain, filled in from reference TRBV19 and TRBJ2-1, reads DGGITQSPKYLFRKEGQNVTLSCEQNLNHDAMYWYRQDPGQGLRLIYYSQIVNDFQKGDIAEGYSVSREKKESFPLTVTSAQKNPTAFYLCASSALAREQFFGPGTRLTVL.

The rearrangement uses TRBV7-4 and TRBJ2-5; 7 bases line up with TRBD2. CDR1 is SGHVT, CDR2 SQSDAQ, per germline. The CDR3 sequence is 15 residues long. The V segment lost 1 base and the J segment 5 bases; nucleotides outside the gene matches: 7. The CDR3 region is CASSLERGRGETQYF. The CDR3 DNA sequence: TGTGCCAGCAGCTTAGAGCGGGGACGAGGGGAGACCCAGTACTTC.

The rearrangement joins TRBV5-1 to TRBJ1-1; weak D call: TRBD1 (6 bases). V lost 2 bases and J lost 0, with 14 bases in between. The germline V gene has CDR1 SGHRS and CDR2 YFSETQ. There are 16 residues in the CDR3. This chain's CDR3 is CASSLSQGIMNTEAFF. In DNA form, the CDR3 reads TGCGCCAGCAGCTTATCACAGGGCATCATGAACACTGAAGCTTTCTTT. Supplemented by reference TRBV5-1 and TRBJ1-1, the full variable domain reads KAGVTQTPRYLIKTRGQQVTLSCSPISGHRSVSWYQQTPGQGLQFLFEYFSETQRNKGNFPGRFSGRQFSNSRSEMNVSTLELGDSALYLCASSLSQGIMNTEAFFGQGTRLTVV.

The chain uses TRBV28 and TRBJ2-1; D not resolved. V lost 3 bases and J lost 2, with 14 bases in between. The CDR3 is made up of 16 amino acids. Germline-derived CDR1 and CDR2 are MDHEN and SYDVKM. The DNA for the CDR3 is TGTGCCAGCAGTTTGCCCCGCACGGCAGCCTACAATGAGCAGTTCTTC. This codes for CASSLPRTAAYNEQFF.

The rearrangement links TRBV7-6 to TRBJ1-1, with 7 nucleotides matching TRBD1. The V gene end was trimmed by 2 bases and the J gene end by 4 bases; junction bases not matched to a gene: 10. This CDR3 has 16 amino acids. Germline V gene lookup returns CDR1 SGHVS and CDR2 FNYEAQ. The CDR3: CASSLMGGAGGTEAFF. The CDR3 DNA sequence: TGTGCCAGCAGCTTAATGGGGGGGGCAGGGGGCACTGAAGCTTTCTTT.

This clonotype came up a few times. The chain uses TRBV11-2 and TRBJ1-1, with 7 bases aligning to TRBD1. V lost 5 bases, J lost 5 bases, and 8 bases stayed unmatched. The CDR3 runs to 14 residues. CDR1 SGHAT and CDR2 FQNNGV come from the germline V gene. CDR3 sequence (DNA): TGTGCCAGCAGCCCTTGGGAGGGGGCAACTGAAGCTTTCTTT. It is translated as CASSPWEGATEAFF.

The V gene is TRBV20-1, the J gene TRBJ2-3; D uncertain. Germline CDR1 is DFQATT and CDR2 is SNEGSKA (reference sequence). The CDR3 contains 11 residues. V was clipped by 3 bases and J by 5 bases, with 6 bases between them. The CDR3 DNA reads TGCAGTGCTAGTAGGAGAGATACGCAGTATTTT. Translated: CSASRRDTQYF.

This clonotype was counted at least ten times. The gene calls are TRBV7-8 and TRBJ2-2; 7 nucleotides line up with TRBD2. The germline V gene has CDR1 SGHVS and CDR2 FQNEAQ. V lost 6 bases to trimming and J lost 1 base; unmatched junction nucleotides: 8. CDR3 length: 16 residues. CDR3 amino acids: CASSSGGNMNTGELFF. DNA of the CDR3: TGTGCCAGCAGTTCGGGGGGAAACATGAACACCGGGGAGCTGTTTTTT.

The chain is built from TRBV25-1 and TRBJ1-4; D not certain. Trimming took 4 bases from V and 8 from J, leaving 14 bases between them. The CDR3 totals 14 residues. Germline V gene data show CDR1 as MGHDK and CDR2 as SYGVNS. CDR3 sequence: CASSGEGTLEKLFF. The DNA for the CDR3 is TGTGCCAGCAGTGGGGAGGGAACCTTAGAAAAACTGTTTTTT.

The rearrangement links TRBV18 to TRBJ1-3; D call uncertain. Germline lookup yields CDR1 KGHSH and CDR2 LQKENI. CDR3 length: 16 residues. V lost 5 bases and J 0 bases, leaving 14 bases between the germline ends. CDR3 protein: CASSSREVTSGNTIYF. For the CDR3, the DNA is TGTGCCAGCTCATCAAGGGAGGTTACCTCTGGAAACACCATATATTTT.

Concerning this clonotype: The junction departs from germline at one end; a sequencing error may be responsible. This sequence joins TRBV5-1 and TRBJ2-7; the D gene is possibly TRBD2 (6 bases). The germline V gene encodes CDR1 SGHRS and CDR2 YFSETQ. This CDR3 spans 13 amino acids. CDR3: CTSSLEGSYEQYF. For the CDR3, the DNA is TGCACCAGCAGCTTGGAGGGTTCCTACGAGCAGTACTTC.

For this clonotype: A read error may be the cause here, since a much bigger clone is one base away. The chain carries TRBV6-2 or TRBV6-3 and TRBJ2-7, with unresolved D. The V end was cut by 2 bases, the J end by 2 bases, with 1 base between. The CDR3 totals 11 residues. Germline V gives CDR1 MNHEY, CDR2 SVGEGT. This CDR3 reads CASSYAYEQYF. DNA of the CDR3: TGTGCCAGCAGTTACGCCTACGAGCAGTACTTC.

This sequence joins TRBV5-1 and TRBJ2-3; 13 bases are a match to TRBD2. Unmatched junction bases numbered 9, after V lost 6 bases and J lost 5 bases. This CDR3 is built from 16 residues. CDR1 SGHRS and CDR2 YFSETQ come from the germline V gene. The CDR3 sequence: CASTRTSGSLLDTQYF. CDR3 in DNA: TGCGCCAGCACGAGGACTAGCGGGAGTTTATTAGATACGCAGTATTTT. Using reference TRBV5-1 and TRBJ2-3 for the parts outside the CDR3, the full variable domain is KAGVTQTPRYLIKTRGQQVTLSCSPISGHRSVSWYQQTPGQGLQFLFEYFSETQRNKGNFPGRFSGRQFSNSRSEMNVSTLELGDSALYLCASTRTSGSLLDTQYFGPGTRLTVL.

This clonotype has more than one count but fewer than ten. The V gene is TRBV6-2 or TRBV6-3, the J gene TRBJ2-1; the match to TRBD2 covers 13 bases. V shed 2 bases, J shed 10 bases, and the junction held 2 bases outside the gene matches. The CDR3 runs 14 residues. CDR1 and CDR2 from the germline V gene are MNHEY and SVGEGT. CDR3 amino acids: CASSYTSGGGEQFF. The CDR3 DNA follows: TGTGCCAGCAGTTACACTAGCGGGGGGGGAGAGCAGTTCTTC.

The gene calls are TRBV3-1 and TRBJ2-7, with 11 nucleotides matching TRBD2. The V gene's germline CDR1 is LGHDT and CDR2 YNNKEL (reference sequence). The junction had 7 bases not matched to a gene; V was cut back by 3 bases and J by 3 bases. The CDR3 loop spans 16 amino acids. The CDR3 protein is CASSHKAGTSGYEQYF. DNA of the CDR3: TGTGCCAGCAGCCACAAAGCCGGGACTAGCGGCTACGAGCAGTACTTC.

This clonotype has only one observation. The V gene is TRBV27, the J gene TRBJ2-3; D remains unclear. The CDR3 is made up of 13 amino acids. Germline CDR1 is MNHEY and CDR2 is SMNVEV (reference sequence). Deletions cut 3 bases from V and 3 bases from J, with 7 bases between. The CDR3 sequence: CASSFGLTDTQYF. CDR3 nucleotides: TGTGCCAGCAGTTTCGGCTTGACAGATACGCAGTATTTT.

CDR3 protein: CASSPSFEGNTEAFF. The CDR3 DNA follows: TGTGCCAGCTCACCATCGTTCGAGGGGAACACTGAAGCTTTCTTT. V and J are TRBV18 and TRBJ1-1, with unresolved D. This CDR3 is built from 15 residues. Germline lookup yields CDR1 KGHSH and CDR2 LQKENI. The V and J ends lost 2 bases and 1 base respectively, with 11 bases between them.

This clonotype turned up a few times. The genes are TRBV12-3 or TRBV12-4 and TRBJ2-1; D gene uncertain. V was cut by 0 bases and J by 8 bases, with 8 bases left in between. The CDR3 runs to 13 residues. DNA of the CDR3: TGTGCCAGCAGTTTAGCTAATGGGGATGAGCAGTTCTTC. It yields the protein CASSLANGDEQFF.

J is TRBJ1-1 and V is TRBV7-6; no reliable D call. Germline V gene data show CDR1 as SGHVS and CDR2 as FNYEAQ. The V and J ends lost 1 base and 5 bases respectively, with 11 bases between them. CDR3 size: 14 residues. CDR3 region: CASSLEYRGTEAFF. The CDR3, as DNA: TGTGCCAGCAGCTTAGAGTATCGGGGAACTGAAGCTTTCTTT.

The chain carries TRBV19 and TRBJ1-5; 8 nucleotides agree with TRBD1. The V gene's germline CDR1 is LNHDA and CDR2 SQIVND (reference sequence). There are 19 residues in the CDR3. The J segment lost 0 bases and the V segment lost 2 bases, leaving 12 bases of the junction unmatched. This CDR3 is CASSIRGGQDIDSNQPQHF. The CDR3 coding sequence is TGTGCCAGTAGTATAAGGGGGGGACAGGACATAGATAGCAATCAGCCCCAGCATTTT. Using reference TRBV19 and TRBJ1-5 for the parts outside the CDR3, the full variable domain is DGGITQSPKYLFRKEGQNVTLSCEQNLNHDAMYWYRQDPGQGLRLIYYSQIVNDFQKGDIAEGYSVSREKKESFPLTVTSAQKNPTAFYLCASSIRGGQDIDSNQPQHFGDGTRLSIL.

This clonotype has just a few counts. The V gene is TRBV6-5, the J gene TRBJ2-7, with TRBD2 matching over 13 bases. This CDR3 has 16 residues. V dropped 0 bases and J dropped 3; count of bases not matched to a gene: 2. Looked up from germline, CDR1 is MNHEY and CDR2 is SVGAGI. CDR3 region: CASSYSGTSGVYEQYF. The CDR3 nucleotides read TGTGCCAGCAGTTACTCCGGGACTAGCGGGGTCTACGAGCAGTACTTC.

This clonotype was counted ten times or more. This chain uses TRBV7-2 with TRBJ1-1; no clear D. The germline V gene encodes CDR1 SGHTA and CDR2 FQGNSA. This CDR3 is built from 13 residues. V lost 5 bases to trimming and J lost 0 bases, with 7 bases between them. The CDR3 spells CASSRDLNTEAFF. CDR3 DNA sequence: TGTGCCAGCAGCCGTGATCTGAACACTGAAGCTTTCTTT.